This T cell receptor beta chain was recorded in a study of spatial heterogeneity in lung cancer. TCRdb re-derived calls from the 5' RACE reads in MiXCR, one entry per CDR3 protein. The repertoire holds 26,000 or so distinct CDR3 sequences, with about 8.1% as singletons. Time point: sample taken at primary tumor resection. Tumor, nontumor lung or frozen PBMC supplied whole RNA that was sequenced unsorted. A total of more than 65 untreated early-stage non-small cell lung cancer patients served as donors. This clonotype was detected ten times or more. V lost 8 bases to trimming and J lost 2 bases, with 4 bases between them. The CDR3 sequence is 10 residues long. Germline V lookup: CDR1 SNHLY, CDR2 FYNNEI.

The rearrangement uses TRBV2 and TRBJ2-7; D gene unclear. This sequence was found in a female donor with early-stage non-small cell lung cancer. Sequences were derived from PBMCs, sampled at surgery. CDR3 sequence (DNA): TGTGCCAGCGGACCCTACGAGCAGTACTTC. Encoded protein: CASGPYEQYF.